In its sample, the clone carrying this TCR beta chain was seen a few times. The data belong to a study of blood T cells in healthy people across ages. Trimming removed 8 bases at V and 4 bases at J, with 18 bases between. Germline CDR1 and CDR2: MNHEY and SVGAGI. CDR3 length equals 15 residues. A second PCR, run for roughly 7 to 12 cycles, used a sample-barcoded 5' primer plus a J-beta primer mix. TCRdb re-analysed the 5' RACE reads in MiXCR, keeping a single row per CDR3 protein. The sample lists about 1.1 million distinct CDR3 sequences; 35% to 45% were seen once. The chain has TRBV6-5 and TRBJ2-1; D perhaps matches TRBD2 (6 bases). Sequenced input: blood. The TCR originated in a young man in good health. The CDR3 loop reads CASQFSGVQYNEQFF. The CDR3 region has the DNA TGTGCCAGCCAATTCTCGGGGGTCCAATACAATGAGCAGTTCTTC.